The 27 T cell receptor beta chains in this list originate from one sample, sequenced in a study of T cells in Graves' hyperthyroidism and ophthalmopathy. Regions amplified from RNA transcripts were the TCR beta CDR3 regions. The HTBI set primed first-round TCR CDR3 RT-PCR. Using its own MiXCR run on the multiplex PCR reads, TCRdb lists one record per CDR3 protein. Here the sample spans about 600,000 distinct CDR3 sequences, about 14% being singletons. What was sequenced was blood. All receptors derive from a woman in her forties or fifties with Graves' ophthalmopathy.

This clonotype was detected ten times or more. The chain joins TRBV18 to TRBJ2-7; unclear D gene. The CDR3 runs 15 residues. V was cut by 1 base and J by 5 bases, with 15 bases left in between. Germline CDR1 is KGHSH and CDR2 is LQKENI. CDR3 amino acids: CASSPLSGELHEQYF. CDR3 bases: TGTGCCAGCTCACCACTTTCTGGGGAATTGCACGAGCAGTACTTC.

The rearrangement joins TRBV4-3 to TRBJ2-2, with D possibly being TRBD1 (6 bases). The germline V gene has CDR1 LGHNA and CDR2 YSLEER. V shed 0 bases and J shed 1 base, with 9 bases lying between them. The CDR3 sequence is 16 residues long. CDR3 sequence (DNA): TGCGCCAGCAGCCAAGATGGGGGCATGAACACCGGGGAGCTGTTTTTT. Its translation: CASSQDGGMNTGELFF.

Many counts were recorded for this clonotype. In nucleotides, the CDR3 is TGTGCCAGCAGTTCTAGCGGGAGGCTTGATGAGCAGTTCTTC. Translated: CASSSSGRLDEQFF. The V gene is TRBV28, the J gene TRBJ2-1; TRBD2 matches at 11 bases. The CDR3 totals 14 residues. Germline loops: CDR1 MDHEN, CDR2 SYDVKM. J lost 8 bases, V lost 4 bases, and 4 bases had no gene match. Filled out from reference TRBV28 and TRBJ2-1, the complete variable domain reads DVKVTQSSRYLVKRTGEKVFLECVQDMDHENMFWYRQDPGLGLRLIYFSYDVKMKEKGDIPEGYSVSREKKERFSLILESASTNQTSMYLCASSSSGRLDEQFFGPGTRLTVL.

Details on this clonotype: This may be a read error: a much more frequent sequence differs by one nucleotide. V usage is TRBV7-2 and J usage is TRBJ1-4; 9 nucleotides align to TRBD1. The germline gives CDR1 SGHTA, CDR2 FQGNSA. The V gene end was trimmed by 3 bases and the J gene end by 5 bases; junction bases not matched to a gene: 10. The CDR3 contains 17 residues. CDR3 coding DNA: TGTGCCAGCAGCTTCGACGGGACAGGGTCTCCGAATGAAAAACTGTTTTTT. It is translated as CASSFDGTGSPNEKLFF.

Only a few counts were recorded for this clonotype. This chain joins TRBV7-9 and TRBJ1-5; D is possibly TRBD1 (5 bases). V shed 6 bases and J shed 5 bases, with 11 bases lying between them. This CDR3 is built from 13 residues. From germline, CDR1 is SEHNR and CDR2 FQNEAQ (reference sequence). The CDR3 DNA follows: TGTGCCAGCAGTTCCCGACAGTATCAGCCCCAGCATTTT. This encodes CASSSRQYQPQHF.

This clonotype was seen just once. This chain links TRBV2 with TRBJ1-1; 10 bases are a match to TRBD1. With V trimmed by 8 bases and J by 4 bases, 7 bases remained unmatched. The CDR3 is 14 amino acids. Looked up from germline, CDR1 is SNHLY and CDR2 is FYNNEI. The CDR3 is CASSGTGAVTEAFF. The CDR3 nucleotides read TGTGCCAGCTCCGGGACAGGGGCGGTCACTGAAGCTTTCTTT.

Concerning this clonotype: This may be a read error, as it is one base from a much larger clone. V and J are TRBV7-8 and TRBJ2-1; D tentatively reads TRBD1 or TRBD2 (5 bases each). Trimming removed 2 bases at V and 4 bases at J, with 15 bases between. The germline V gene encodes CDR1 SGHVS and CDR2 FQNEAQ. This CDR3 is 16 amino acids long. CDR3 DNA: TGTGCCAGCAGCTTACGCCTGGGACCAGCATACAATGAGCAGTTCTTC. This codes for CASSLRLGPAYNEQFF. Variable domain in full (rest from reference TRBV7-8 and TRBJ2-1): GAGVSQSPRYKVAKRGQDVALRCDPISGHVSLFWYQQALGQGPEFLTYFQNEAQLDKSGLPSDRFFAERPEGSVSTLKIQRTQQEDSAVYLCASSLRLGPAYNEQFFGPGTRLTVL.

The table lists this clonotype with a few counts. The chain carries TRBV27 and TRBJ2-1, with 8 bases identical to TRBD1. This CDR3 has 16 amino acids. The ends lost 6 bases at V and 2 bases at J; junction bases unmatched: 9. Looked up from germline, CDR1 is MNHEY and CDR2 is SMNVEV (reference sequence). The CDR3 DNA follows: TGTGCCAGCAGGGAATGGACAGGGACCACCTACAATGAGCAGTTCTTC. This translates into CASREWTGTTYNEQFF.

CDR3 protein: CSARGVSGNSYEQYF. In DNA form, the CDR3 reads TGCAGTGCTAGAGGGGTTAGCGGGAACTCCTACGAGCAGTACTTC. The chain recombines TRBV20-1 with TRBJ2-7, with 8 positions matching TRBD2. Germline lookup yields CDR1 DFQATT and CDR2 SNEGSKA (reference sequence). Unmatched junction bases numbered 5, after V lost 1 base and J lost 0 bases. The CDR3 runs to 15 residues.

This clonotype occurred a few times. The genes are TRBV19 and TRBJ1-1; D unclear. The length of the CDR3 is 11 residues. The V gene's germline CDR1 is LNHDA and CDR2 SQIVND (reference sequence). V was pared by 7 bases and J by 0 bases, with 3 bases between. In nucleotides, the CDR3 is TGTGCCAGTATTATGAACACTGAAGCTTTCTTT. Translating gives CASIMNTEAFF.

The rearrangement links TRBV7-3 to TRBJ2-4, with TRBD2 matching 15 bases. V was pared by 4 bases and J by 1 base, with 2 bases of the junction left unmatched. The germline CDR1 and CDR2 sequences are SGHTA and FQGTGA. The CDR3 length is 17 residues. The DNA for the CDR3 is TGTGCCAGCAGCTGGGGGACTAGCGGGGGGGCCAAAAACATTCAGTACTTC. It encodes CASSWGTSGGAKNIQYF.

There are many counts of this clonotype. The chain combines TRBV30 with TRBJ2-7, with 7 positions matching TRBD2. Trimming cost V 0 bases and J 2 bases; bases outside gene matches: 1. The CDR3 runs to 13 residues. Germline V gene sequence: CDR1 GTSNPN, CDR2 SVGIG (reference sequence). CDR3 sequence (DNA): TGTGCCTGGAGTGTACGGGGGGCCTACGAGCAGTACTTC. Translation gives CAWSVRGAYEQYF. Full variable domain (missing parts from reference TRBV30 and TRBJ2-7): SQTIHQWPATLVQPVGSPLSLECTVEGTSNPNLYWYRQAAGRGLQLLFYSVGIGQISSEVPQNLSASRPQDRQFILSSKKLLLSDSGFYLCAWSVRGAYEQYFGPGTRLTVT.

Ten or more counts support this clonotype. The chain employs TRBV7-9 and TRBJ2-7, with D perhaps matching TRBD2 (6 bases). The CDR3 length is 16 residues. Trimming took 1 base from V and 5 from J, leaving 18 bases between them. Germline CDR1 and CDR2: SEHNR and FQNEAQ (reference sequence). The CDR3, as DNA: TGTGCCAGCAGCTTAGGGGTGCCGGGACTTTTTAACGAGCAGTACTTC. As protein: CASSLGVPGLFNEQYF.

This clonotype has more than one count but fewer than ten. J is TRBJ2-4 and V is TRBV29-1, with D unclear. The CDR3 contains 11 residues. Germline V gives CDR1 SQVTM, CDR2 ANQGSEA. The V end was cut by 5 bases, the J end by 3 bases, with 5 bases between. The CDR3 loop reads CSVHSKNIQYF. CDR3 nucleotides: TGCAGCGTTCACAGCAAAAACATTCAGTACTTC.

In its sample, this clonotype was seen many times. CDR3 in amino acids: CSASRQVTDTQYF. The CDR3 DNA reads as TGCAGTGCTTCTAGACAGGTGACAGATACGCAGTATTTT. The V gene is TRBV20-1, the J gene TRBJ2-3, with D possibly being TRBD1 (6 bases). V was cut by 5 bases and J by 3 bases, with 12 bases left in between. Germline V gene data show CDR1 as DFQATT and CDR2 as SNEGSKA (reference sequence). The CDR3 has 13 residues.

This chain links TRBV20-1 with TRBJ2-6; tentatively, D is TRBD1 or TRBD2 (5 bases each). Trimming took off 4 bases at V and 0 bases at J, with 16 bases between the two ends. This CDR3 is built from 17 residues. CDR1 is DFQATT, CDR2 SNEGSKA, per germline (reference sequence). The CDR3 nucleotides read TGCAGTGCTAACCCCTCGGGACGGATCTCTGGGGCCAACGTCCTGACTTTC. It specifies CSANPSGRISGANVLTF.

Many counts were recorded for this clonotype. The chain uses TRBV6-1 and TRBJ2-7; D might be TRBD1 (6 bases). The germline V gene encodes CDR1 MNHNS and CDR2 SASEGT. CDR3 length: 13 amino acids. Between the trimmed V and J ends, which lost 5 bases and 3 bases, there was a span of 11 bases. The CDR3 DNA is TGTGCCAGCAGTTCAACAGGGAACTACGAGCAGTACTTC. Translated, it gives CASSSTGNYEQYF.

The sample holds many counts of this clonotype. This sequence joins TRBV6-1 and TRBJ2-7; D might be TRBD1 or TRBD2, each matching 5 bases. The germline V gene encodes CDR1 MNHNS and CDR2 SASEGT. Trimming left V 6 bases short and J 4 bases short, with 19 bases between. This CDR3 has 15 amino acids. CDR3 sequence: CASRRGAELNYEQYF. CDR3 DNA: TGTGCCAGCAGGAGGGGTGCGGAGCTTAATTACGAGCAGTACTTC.

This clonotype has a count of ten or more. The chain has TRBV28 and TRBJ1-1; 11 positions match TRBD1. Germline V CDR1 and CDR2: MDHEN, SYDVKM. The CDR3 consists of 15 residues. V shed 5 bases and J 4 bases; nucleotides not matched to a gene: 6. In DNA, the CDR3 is TGTGCCAGCAGTCCGGGACAGGGGGTTGGCACTGAAGCTTTCTTT. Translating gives CASSPGQGVGTEAFF.

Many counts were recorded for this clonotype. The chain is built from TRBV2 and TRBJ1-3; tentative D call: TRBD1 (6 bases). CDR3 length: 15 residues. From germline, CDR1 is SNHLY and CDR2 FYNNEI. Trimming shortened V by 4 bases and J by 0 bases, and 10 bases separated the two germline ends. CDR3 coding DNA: TGTGCCAGCAGTGCTGACAGGAACTCTGGAAACACCATATATTTT. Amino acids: CASSADRNSGNTIYF.

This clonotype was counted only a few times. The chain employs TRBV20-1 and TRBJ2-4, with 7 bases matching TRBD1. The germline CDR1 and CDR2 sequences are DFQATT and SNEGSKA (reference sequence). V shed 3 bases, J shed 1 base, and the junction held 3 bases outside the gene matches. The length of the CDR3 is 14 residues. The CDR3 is CSARTQGAKNIQYF. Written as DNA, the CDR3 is TGCAGTGCTAGGACACAGGGGGCCAAAAACATTCAGTACTTC.

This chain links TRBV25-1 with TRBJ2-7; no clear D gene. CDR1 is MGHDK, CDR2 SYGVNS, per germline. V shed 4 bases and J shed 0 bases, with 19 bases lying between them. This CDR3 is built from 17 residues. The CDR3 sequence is CASSVLSRARSSYEQYF. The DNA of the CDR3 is TGTGCCAGCAGTGTGCTAAGTAGGGCACGAAGCTCCTACGAGCAGTACTTC.

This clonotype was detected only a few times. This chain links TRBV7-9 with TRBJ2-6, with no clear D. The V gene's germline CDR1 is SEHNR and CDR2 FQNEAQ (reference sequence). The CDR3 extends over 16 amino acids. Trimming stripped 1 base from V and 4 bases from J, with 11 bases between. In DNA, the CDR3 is TGTGCCAGCAGCTTAGTAGTGGGCTCAGGGGCCAACGTCCTGACTTTC. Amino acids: CASSLVVGSGANVLTF.

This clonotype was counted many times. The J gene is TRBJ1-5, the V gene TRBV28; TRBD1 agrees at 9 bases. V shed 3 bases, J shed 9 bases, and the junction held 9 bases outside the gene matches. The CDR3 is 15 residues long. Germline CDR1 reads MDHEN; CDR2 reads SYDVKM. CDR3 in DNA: TGTGCCAGCAGTTTTCTGGACAGGGGATTAGGGCCCCAGCATTTT. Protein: CASSFLDRGLGPQHF.

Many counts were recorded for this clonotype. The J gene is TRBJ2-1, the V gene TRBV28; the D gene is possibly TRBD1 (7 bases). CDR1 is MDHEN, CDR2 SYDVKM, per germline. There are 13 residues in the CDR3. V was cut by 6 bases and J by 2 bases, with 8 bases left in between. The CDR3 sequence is CASSRGAYNEQFF. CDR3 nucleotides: TGTGCCAGCAGCAGGGGGGCCTACAATGAGCAGTTCTTC.

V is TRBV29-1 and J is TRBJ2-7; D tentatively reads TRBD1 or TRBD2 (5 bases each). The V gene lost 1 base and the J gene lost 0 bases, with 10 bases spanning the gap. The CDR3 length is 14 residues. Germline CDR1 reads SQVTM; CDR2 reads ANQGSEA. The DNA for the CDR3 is TGCAGCGTTGAAGGAGGGACGGGCTCCTACGAGCAGTACTTC. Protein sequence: CSVEGGTGSYEQYF.

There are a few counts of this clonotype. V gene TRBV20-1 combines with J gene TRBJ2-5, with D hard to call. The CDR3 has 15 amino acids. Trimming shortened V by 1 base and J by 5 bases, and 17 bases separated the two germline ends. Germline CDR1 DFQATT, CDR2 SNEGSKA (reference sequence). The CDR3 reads CSARVVENFGETQYF. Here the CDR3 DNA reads TGCAGTGCTAGAGTGGTGGAAAACTTTGGGGAGACCCAGTACTTC.